This TCR beta chain is drawn from a study of T cell responses to AZD1222 COVID-19 vaccine. This CDR3 region has 14 residues. V was shortened by 3 bases and J by 2 bases, with 11 bases between the two germline ends. Germline V gives CDR1 MDHEN, CDR2 SYDVKM. Only in-frame clones appear in the TCRdb table, and some are missing; sequencing was by immunoSEQ multiplex PCR. The sample gives 55,000 to 70,000 clones, roughly 86% of which show up once; less than 9.5% is in the top ten. The receptor's source is an adult in good health. Sequenced here: peripheral blood, sampled on day 0 of AZD1222 vaccination. The rearrangement uses TRBV28 and TRBJ2-7; D is perhaps TRBD2 (6 bases). The CDR3 region has the DNA TGTGCCAGCAGTTTGGGCGGGGTGGCCTACGAGCAGTACTTC. Its protein product is CASSLGGVAYEQYF.